Below, 24 T cell receptor beta chains from the same sample are listed, as sequenced in a study of cytomegalovirus exposure and HLA in healthy donors. In the PCR, 60 Vbeta and 13 Jbeta primers were used. The data were produced by immunoSEQ multiplex PCR, yet TCRdb's version contains in-frame clones alone and is incomplete. The repertoire table contains around 100,000 clones. The material sequenced was PBMCs. The receptors stem from a man in his thirties or forties in good health and CMV-seronegative.

This chain uses TRBV13 with TRBJ2-5, with 7 bases matching TRBD1. This CDR3 is 16 amino acids long. Trimming took 4 bases from V and 2 from J; bases not matched to a gene: 10. Germline CDR1 PRHDT, CDR2 FYEKMQ (reference sequence). DNA for the CDR3: TGTGCCAGCAGCTCCCCGGGACAGCTTACTCAAGAGACCCAGTACTTC. It encodes CASSSPGQLTQETQYF.

V and J are TRBV18 and TRBJ2-2; maybe TRBD2 (5 bases). The CDR3 runs to 14 residues. The V and J ends lost 0 bases and 4 bases respectively, with 6 bases between them. In germline, CDR1 is KGHSH, CDR2 LQKENI. The CDR3 region is CASSPPGLTGELFF. The CDR3 DNA follows: TGTGCCAGCTCACCACCCGGACTCACCGGGGAGCTGTTTTTT.

The rearrangement uses TRBV9 and TRBJ1-5; 7 nucleotides line up with TRBD1. This CDR3 region has 14 residues. The trim removed 4 bases at V and 7 bases at J, leaving 8 bases unmatched. Germline CDR1 is SGDLS and CDR2 is YYNGEE. CDR3 nucleotide sequence: TGTGCCAGCAGCCGAACAGGGGATGGACAGCCCCAGCATTTT. Amino acids: CASSRTGDGQPQHF.

This chain links TRBV18 with TRBJ1-1; weak D call: TRBD1 (5 bases). The CDR3 is made up of 14 amino acids. Germline CDR1 KGHSH, CDR2 LQKENI. Trimming pared 1 base from V and 6 bases from J, leaving 12 bases between. This chain's CDR3 is CASSPLQGTAEAFF. The CDR3, as DNA: TGTGCCAGCTCACCACTTCAGGGTACCGCTGAAGCTTTCTTT. The variable domain in full, completed from reference TRBV18 and TRBJ1-1, reads NAGVMQNPRHLVRRRGQEARLRCSPMKGHSHVYWYRQLPEEGLKFMVYLQKENIIDESGMPKERFSAEFPKEGPSILRIQQVVRGDSAAYFCASSPLQGTAEAFFGQGTRLTVV.

The gene calls are TRBV7-7 and TRBJ2-4; TRBD1 matches 7 bases. Germline CDR1 is SSHAT and CDR2 is FNYEAQ (reference sequence). V shed 1 base, J shed 8 bases, and the junction held 5 bases outside the gene matches. This CDR3 region has 14 residues. CDR3 sequence (DNA): TGTGCCAGCAGCTTAGGTAAGACAGGGTACATTCAGTACTTC. This encodes CASSLGKTGYIQYF.

The chain joins TRBV2 to TRBJ2-1; TRBD2 matches 7 bases. Trimming removed 6 bases from V and 0 bases from J; junction bases left unmatched: 11. Germline loops: CDR1 SNHLY, CDR2 FYNNEI. This CDR3 is built from 17 residues. The CDR3 here is CASRKEVRGSSYNEQFF. DNA of the CDR3: TGTGCCAGCAGGAAGGAGGTGCGGGGGAGCTCCTACAATGAGCAGTTCTTC.

V and J are TRBV28 and TRBJ2-6; 10 bases line up with TRBD1. CDR1 is MDHEN, CDR2 SYDVKM, per germline. The CDR3 has 18 residues. Trimming removed 5 bases from V and 4 bases from J; junction bases left unmatched: 11. CDR3 bases: TGTGCCAGCAGTACCCGGAGACAGGGGGCGTCAGGGGCCAACGTCCTGACTTTC. As protein: CASSTRRQGASGANVLTF. The variable domain in full, completed from reference TRBV28 and TRBJ2-6, reads DVKVTQSSRYLVKRTGEKVFLECVQDMDHENMFWYRQDPGLGLRLIYFSYDVKMKEKGDIPEGYSVSREKKERFSLILESASTNQTSMYLCASSTRRQGASGANVLTFGAGSRLTVL.

V usage is TRBV5-1 and J usage is TRBJ2-3; a possible D gene is TRBD2 (5 bases). V dropped 4 bases and J dropped 0 bases, with 27 bases sitting between them. Germline values: CDR1 SGHRS, CDR2 YFSETQ. There are 20 residues in the CDR3. The DNA for the CDR3 is TGCGCCAGCAGCACCCCCCTGTTGGGGAGTGAGAGAACTAGCACAGATACGCAGTATTTT. Translating it yields CASSTPLLGSERTSTDTQYF.

The chain uses TRBV4-2 and TRBJ2-5; 9 nucleotides match TRBD2. Per germline, CDR1 LGHNA and CDR2 YNFKEQ. Trimming cost V 4 bases and J 6 bases; bases outside gene matches: 12. This CDR3 is built from 16 residues. DNA of the CDR3: TGTGCCAGCAGCCTCTCTGCGGGGCGGGGGGGCAAGACCCAGTACTTC. Translated: CASSLSAGRGGKTQYF.

The CDR3 spells CASQDRGRVAGELFF. The CDR3 DNA reads as TGTGCCAGCCAGGACAGGGGGCGGGTCGCCGGGGAGCTGTTTTTT. The chain couples TRBV6-1 to TRBJ2-2, with 11 positions matching TRBD1. The J segment lost 6 bases and the V segment lost 8 bases, leaving 8 bases of the junction unmatched. Looked up from germline, CDR1 is MNHNS and CDR2 is SASEGT. The CDR3 runs to 15 residues.

The V and J genes are TRBV5-1 and TRBJ2-2, with 10 bases that match TRBD2. CDR3 length: 16 residues. The V gene's germline CDR1 is SGHRS and CDR2 YFSETQ. V shed 5 bases, J shed 4 bases, and the junction held 8 bases outside the gene matches. CDR3 residues: CASRVAGGSGTGELFF. In DNA, the CDR3 is TGCGCCAGCAGAGTAGCGGGGGGCTCGGGCACCGGGGAGCTGTTTTTT.

V and J are TRBV2 and TRBJ1-1, with D unresolved. CDR3 length: 14 amino acids. Germline values: CDR1 SNHLY, CDR2 FYNNEI. Trimming left V 5 bases short and J 5 bases short, with 15 bases between. The CDR3: CASSSAWLETEAFF. DNA of the CDR3: TGTGCCAGCAGTTCCGCGTGGCTAGAGACTGAAGCTTTCTTT.

The chain combines TRBV10-3 with TRBJ1-5, with 7 positions matching TRBD1. CDR1 and CDR2 from the germline V gene are ENHRY and SYGVKD. The CDR3 consists of 12 residues. V lost 11 bases, J lost 5 bases, and 6 bases stayed unmatched. The CDR3 protein is CAVKGGDQPQHF. The CDR3 nucleotides read TGTGCCGTTAAAGGGGGCGATCAGCCCCAGCATTTT.

The rearrangement links TRBV2 to TRBJ1-6; no clear D gene. The germline CDR1 and CDR2 sequences are SNHLY and FYNNEI. CDR3 size: 15 residues. The germline V and J ends were trimmed by 2 bases and 0 bases, with 5 bases remaining between them. The CDR3 DNA reads TGTGCCAGCAGTGAACGGGGCTCCTATAATTCACCCCTCCACTTT. This sequence encodes CASSERGSYNSPLHF.

This chain joins TRBV14 and TRBJ2-3; 9 bases fit TRBD2. The CDR3 covers 17 residues. Unmatched junction bases numbered 10, after V lost 6 bases and J lost 0 bases. Germline-derived CDR1 and CDR2 are SGHDN and FVKESK. CDR3 region: CASSPLRGGPSTDTQYF. Here the CDR3 DNA reads TGTGCCAGCAGTCCTCTGCGGGGGGGCCCCAGCACAGATACGCAGTATTTT.

This sequence joins TRBV13 and TRBJ2-2, with 8 positions matching TRBD1. This CDR3 has 15 amino acids. CDR1 and CDR2 (germline): PRHDT, FYEKMQ (reference sequence). The ends lost 4 bases at V and 6 bases at J; junction bases unmatched: 7. This CDR3 reads CASSSTGGPAGELFF. The CDR3 DNA is TGTGCCAGCAGCTCCACAGGGGGTCCGGCCGGGGAGCTGTTTTTT.

The gene calls are TRBV2 and TRBJ2-7; 10 positions agree with TRBD2. The germline gives CDR1 SNHLY, CDR2 FYNNEI. The V gene end was trimmed by 5 bases and the J gene end by 2 bases; junction bases not matched to a gene: 6. The CDR3 spans 15 residues. In DNA, the CDR3 is TGTGCCAGCAGTAAAATAGCGGGGGGTGCCTACGAGCAGTACTTC. Translating it yields CASSKIAGGAYEQYF.

The rearrangement joins TRBV11-3 to TRBJ2-7, with D perhaps TRBD1 (5 bases). The CDR3 is 12 amino acids. The germline V gene encodes CDR1 SGHNT and CDR2 YENEEA. Trimming shortened V by 5 bases and J by 7 bases, and 12 bases separated the two germline ends. The CDR3 is CASSRGIGEQYF. The CDR3 nucleotides read TGTGCCAGCAGCAGGGGAATAGGGGAGCAGTACTTC.

V gene TRBV5-6 combines with J gene TRBJ2-3; 12 bases agree with TRBD2. The V and J ends lost 1 base and 5 bases, in that order; junction bases with no gene match: 5. Per the germline V gene, CDR1 is SGHDT and CDR2 is YYEEEE. This CDR3 region has 16 residues. The CDR3 is CASSLPQLAGGDTQYF. The CDR3 DNA follows: TGTGCCAGCAGCTTGCCCCAACTAGCGGGGGGAGATACGCAGTATTTT.

The chain employs TRBV18 and TRBJ1-1; 8 bases align to TRBD1. Germline V CDR1 and CDR2: KGHSH, LQKENI. The CDR3 is 14 residues long. V gave up 3 bases and J gave up 6 bases; unmatched junction bases: 6. CDR3 nucleotides: TGTGCCAGCTCACCGAGGACAGGGACCCCTGAAGCTTTCTTT. Amino acids: CASSPRTGTPEAFF.

The rearrangement uses TRBV4-2 and TRBJ2-7, with D possibly being TRBD2 (7 bases). In germline, CDR1 is LGHNA, CDR2 YNFKEQ. The CDR3 covers 15 residues. V shed 3 bases and J shed 0 bases, with 12 bases lying between them. CDR3 sequence: CASSHLGGASYEQYF. The CDR3 DNA follows: TGTGCCAGCAGCCACCTAGGGGGGGCCTCCTACGAGCAGTACTTC.

The chain is built from TRBV11-2 and TRBJ1-4; D remains ambiguous. Trimming cost V 4 bases and J 6 bases, with 12 bases left between them. There are 14 residues in the CDR3. Germline lookup yields CDR1 SGHAT and CDR2 FQNNGV. The CDR3 reads CASSSSAGDEKLFF. The DNA of the CDR3 is TGTGCCAGCAGCTCCTCGGCCGGGGATGAAAAACTGTTTTTT.

The chain recombines TRBV19 with TRBJ1-5; possible D gene TRBD1, 5 bases. Germline-derived CDR1 and CDR2 are LNHDA and SQIVND (reference sequence). This CDR3 is 15 amino acids long. V was shortened by 5 bases and J by 1 base, with 12 bases between the two germline ends. As DNA, the CDR3 is TGTGCCAGTAGTGCGGGGGAGAGGAGCAATCAGCCCCAGCATTTT. Its translation is CASSAGERSNQPQHF.

The chain employs TRBV11-2 and TRBJ2-2; tentatively, D is TRBD1 (5 bases). V gave up 2 bases and J gave up 4 bases, with 14 bases separating them. The germline gives CDR1 SGHAT, CDR2 FQNNGV. The CDR3 consists of 16 residues. The CDR3, as DNA: TGTGCCAGCAGCTTACGATCAGGGCAGAGCACCGGGGAGCTGTTTTTT. Translation: CASSLRSGQSTGELFF.